Described below is a single T cell receptor (beta chain) sequence and its context. The antigen remains unidentified. Germline CDR1 is LNHDA and CDR2 is SQIVND (reference sequence). V lost 5 bases and J lost 1; bases outside the gene matches: 6. CDR3 length: 16 amino acids. Vbeta (60) and Jbeta (13) primers were used in the PCR. The repertoire was sequenced with immunoSEQ multiplex PCR; TCRdb's copy has only in-frame clones and lacks some. The sample includes 120,000 or so clones, roughly 80% of them seen just once. These data come from a study of cytomegalovirus exposure and HLA in healthy donors. Broader study findings: Beyond CMV serostatus, there was no information to go on about immune exposure. The authors later found most CMV-associated TCR beta chains appeared HLA-restricted.

V gene TRBV19 combines with J gene TRBJ2-4; 9 bases are shared with TRBD1. The sequence derives from a middle-aged man in good health and CMV-seronegative. Sequenced input: PBMCs. This CDR3 reads CASSVLQGAAKNIQYF. As DNA, the CDR3 is TGTGCCAGTAGTGTCTTACAGGGGGCGGCCAAAAACATTCAGTACTTC. The full variable domain, rest sourced from reference TRBV19 and TRBJ2-4, is DGGITQSPKYLFRKEGQNVTLSCEQNLNHDAMYWYRQDPGQGLRLIYYSQIVNDFQKGDIAEGYSVSREKKESFPLTVTSAQKNPTAFYLCASSVLQGAAKNIQYFGAGTRLSVL.